This T cell receptor (beta chain) originates from a study of molecular identifiers for immune sequencing clone quantification. TCRdb analysed the PCR reads with MiXCR anew, one entry per CDR3 protein. The data hold approximately 500,000 distinct CDR3 sequences, with less than 30% observed a single time. Trimming cost V 0 bases and J 4 bases, with 14 bases left between them. The germline V gene has CDR1 SGHDT and CDR2 YYEEEE. The CDR3 has 16 residues. Sorting selected naive CD8 T cells with a CD8+CD4-CCR7+CD45RA+ phenotype. Sequenced material: naive CD8+ T cells from blood, with Jurkat cell RNA spiked in. Described subset: FACS-sorted CD8+CD4-CCR7+CD45RA+ naive T cells. The receptor was derived from a human donor in good health. Some libraries in this study had Jurkat cell RNA spiked in. This chain joins TRBV5-6 and TRBJ2-1, with a weak D call TRBD2 (6 bases). The CDR3 loop reads CASSLDQRVTYNEQFF. For the CDR3, the DNA is TGTGCCAGCAGCTTGGACCAGCGGGTAACTTACAATGAGCAGTTCTTC.